Listed here are 16 T cell receptor beta chains from one sample, sequenced in a study of T cell responses to AZD1222 COVID-19 vaccine. Generated by immunoSEQ multiplex PCR, the TCRdb table keeps only in-frame clones and is missing some. The sample records about 84,000 clones, approximately 90% being singletons. The specimen was peripheral blood, collected on day 0 of AZD1222 vaccination. Receptors were obtained from an adult in good health.

The rearrangement joins TRBV7-8 to TRBJ2-1; 9 bases fit TRBD2. The CDR3 has 16 residues. Germline V gene lookup returns CDR1 SGHVS and CDR2 FQNEAQ. After removal of 1 base from V and 6 bases from J, the junction contained 7 bases not matched to a gene. The DNA of the CDR3 is TGTGCCAGCAGCTTAGAGACTAGCGGCTACTTCAATGAGCAGTTCTTC. It specifies CASSLETSGYFNEQFF.

With respect to this clone: At one of its ends the junction is not consistent with the germline gene, which may arise from a read error. The DNA of the CDR3 is TGTGCCTGGAGTGCATCCCGGACGGGATTTGGAGACACCATATATTTT. This codes for CAWSASRTGFGDTIYF. V gene TRBV30 combines with J gene TRBJ1-3; D is unresolved. The CDR3 is 16 residues long. The germline CDR1 and CDR2 sequences are GTSNPN and SVGIG (reference sequence).

The V gene is TRBV9, the J gene TRBJ1-6; a possible D gene is TRBD1 (5 bases). The germline gives CDR1 SGDLS, CDR2 YYNGEE. V lost 4 bases to trimming and J lost 7 bases, with 12 bases between them. This CDR3 has 14 amino acids. Here the CDR3 DNA reads TGTGCCAGCAGCCGTGGGACCGACAATTCACCCCTCCACTTT. Translated: CASSRGTDNSPLHF.

The J gene is TRBJ2-2, the V gene TRBV3-1 (or the pseudogene TRBV3-2); TRBD2 aligns across 12 bases. V trimming: 4 bases; J trimming: 6 bases; junction bases outside the gene matches: 6. The germline gives CDR1 LGHDT, CDR2 YNNKEL (reference sequence). This CDR3 is 16 amino acids long. The CDR3 DNA reads TGTGCCAGCAGCCGAAGGCTAGCGGGAGGGCCCGGGGAGCTGTTTTTT. Amino acid sequence: CASSRRLAGGPGELFF.

The chain couples TRBV19 to TRBJ2-1; 8 bases align to TRBD2. This CDR3 contains 16 residues. The V gene's germline CDR1 is LNHDA and CDR2 SQIVND (reference sequence). J was trimmed by 5 bases and V by 0 bases; bases with no gene match: 6. The CDR3 protein is CASSIDSGTRDNEQFF. In nucleotides, the CDR3 is TGTGCCAGTAGTATAGATTCCGGGACTAGGGACAATGAGCAGTTCTTC.

The chain has TRBV6-1 and TRBJ1-1; D gene uncertain. Trimming removed 2 bases from V and 1 base from J, with 8 bases in between. Germline CDR1 is MNHNS and CDR2 is SASEGT. This CDR3 has 14 amino acids. Here the CDR3 DNA reads TGTGCCAGCAGTGAACAGGCCTCGAACACTGAAGCTTTCTTT. This translates into CASSEQASNTEAFF.

The V gene is TRBV18, the J gene TRBJ1-3, with D uncertain. The CDR3 sequence is 16 residues long. V was cut by 0 bases and J by 4 bases, with 13 bases left in between. Germline V gene lookup returns CDR1 KGHSH and CDR2 LQKENI. The CDR3: CASSPPNGDLGNTIYF. The CDR3 DNA reads as TGTGCCAGCTCACCACCGAACGGCGACTTAGGAAACACCATATATTTT.

This CDR3 is CAISSSGNSYEQYF. CDR3 nucleotide sequence: TGTGCCATCAGTTCTAGCGGAAACTCCTACGAGCAGTACTTC. This chain uses TRBV10-3 with TRBJ2-7; TRBD2 matches 7 bases. Germline assignment: CDR1 ENHRY and CDR2 SYGVKD. The CDR3 is 14 amino acids. The trim removed 5 bases at V and 0 bases at J, leaving 4 bases unmatched.

This chain uses TRBV6-6 with TRBJ1-3, with no clear D. In germline, CDR1 is MNHNY, CDR2 SVGAGI (reference sequence). CDR3 length: 17 residues. V dropped 5 bases and J dropped 0 bases, with 17 bases sitting between them. The CDR3 DNA is TGTGCCAGCAGTCTAACTAGAGGATACCTCTCTGGAAACACCATATATTTT. Protein product: CASSLTRGYLSGNTIYF.

This sequence joins TRBV4-2 and TRBJ2-7, with 7 bases identical to TRBD1. In germline, CDR1 is LGHNA, CDR2 YNFKEQ. The length of the CDR3 is 15 residues. The V gene end was trimmed by 3 bases and the J gene end by 0 bases; junction bases not matched to a gene: 5. The chain's CDR3 is CASSQRTGSSYEQYF. CDR3 DNA: TGTGCCAGCAGCCAGCGGACAGGAAGCTCCTACGAGCAGTACTTC.

The chain combines TRBV5-4 with TRBJ2-2; TRBD2 might be the D (6 bases). The germline CDR1 and CDR2 sequences are SGHNT and YYREEE (reference sequence). V lost 3 bases, J lost 8 bases, and 17 bases lay in between. This CDR3 has 15 residues. CDR3 sequence reads: CASSSRTTPGGELFF. The CDR3 nucleotides are TGTGCCAGCAGCTCGCGGACTACGCCGGGGGGGGAGCTGTTTTTT.

V gene TRBV10-1 combines with J gene TRBJ1-3; D unresolved. V lost 11 bases and J lost 0, with 17 bases in between. CDR1 and CDR2 from the germline V gene are WNHNN and SYGVQD (reference sequence). This CDR3 contains 15 residues. The CDR3, as DNA: TGCGCCGTCAGATGGTCCGCCATCTCTGGAAACACCATATATTTT. Residues: CAVRWSAISGNTIYF.

The rearrangement uses TRBV27 and TRBJ1-5; no reliable D call. This CDR3 is 12 amino acids long. Trimming removed 8 bases at V and 15 bases at J, with 20 bases between. CDR1 and CDR2 (germline): MNHEY, SMNVEV (reference sequence). The CDR3, as DNA: TGTGCCAGCGCATCTCAAGCGGGCCATAGGCATTTT. It translates to CASASQAGHRHF.

V is TRBV18 and J is TRBJ2-7; the D is unclear. Germline V gene data show CDR1 as KGHSH and CDR2 as LQKENI. Trimming shortened V by 3 bases and J by 6 bases, and 15 bases separated the two germline ends. The CDR3 totals 14 residues. The CDR3 DNA follows: TGTGCCAGCTCACCGGACCAACTCCTAAGCGAGCAGTACTTC. It translates to CASSPDQLLSEQYF. Combining the CDR3 with reference TRBV18 and TRBJ2-7 gives the whole variable domain NAGVMQNPRHLVRRRGQEARLRCSPMKGHSHVYWYRQLPEEGLKFMVYLQKENIIDESGMPKERFSAEFPKEGPSILRIQQVVRGDSAAYFCASSPDQLLSEQYFGPGTRLTVT.

Only one count was recorded for this clone. The V and J genes are TRBV2 and TRBJ2-2, with TRBD1 matching over 9 bases. J was trimmed by 6 bases and V by 6 bases; bases with no gene match: 5. The length of the CDR3 is 14 residues. CDR1 is SNHLY, CDR2 FYNNEI, per germline. The CDR3 here is CASRTGGVAGELFF. Here the CDR3 DNA reads TGTGCCAGCAGGACAGGGGGAGTCGCCGGGGAGCTGTTTTTT.

The genes are TRBV6-5 and TRBJ2-3; 7 bases line up with TRBD1. Germline lookup yields CDR1 MNHEY and CDR2 SVGAGI. This CDR3 has 16 amino acids. Trimming took 2 bases from V and 10 from J; bases not matched to a gene: 15. CDR3 loop: CASSYRRDRPIFAQYF. The CDR3 nucleotides read TGTGCCAGCAGTTACCGCCGGGACAGACCGATCTTTGCGCAGTATTTT.